Presented here are 5 T cell receptor beta chains from one specimen sequenced in a study of T cell responses to AZD1222 COVID-19 vaccine. Sequencing used immunoSEQ multiplex PCR; TCRdb keeps in-frame clones, though not all of them. The table has around 140,000 clones, 85% to 95% seen once. Here the sequenced sample was peripheral blood, taken after recovery from COVID-19. The source of these receptors is an adult who had recovered from COVID-19.

V usage is TRBV5-1 and J usage is TRBJ2-7; no definite D call. The CDR3 spans 13 residues. Germline loops: CDR1 SGHRS, CDR2 YFSETQ. V was cut by 0 bases and J by 8 bases, with 12 bases left in between. As DNA, the CDR3 is TGCGCCAGCAGCTTGGTGTCGGGTGTCAAGCAGTACTTC. Its translation is CASSLVSGVKQYF.

The chain is built from TRBV2 and TRBJ1-1, with D perhaps TRBD1 (6 bases). The V gene's germline CDR1 is SNHLY and CDR2 FYNNEI. Trimming took 3 bases from V and 0 from J, leaving 11 bases between them. The CDR3 runs 15 residues. The CDR3 spells CASSEQTGLNTEAFF. The DNA for the CDR3 is TGTGCCAGCAGTGAGCAAACAGGGTTGAACACTGAAGCTTTCTTT.

This sequence joins TRBV2 and TRBJ1-6; D unclear. Trimming cost V 2 bases and J 8 bases, with 7 bases left between them. This CDR3 comprises 13 residues. Germline CDR1 and CDR2: SNHLY and FYNNEI. CDR3 coding DNA: TGTGCCAGCAGTGAACCGGGTTATTCACCCCTCCACTTT. This encodes CASSEPGYSPLHF.

This sequence joins TRBV27 and TRBJ2-1; 9 nucleotides align to TRBD1. V shed 6 bases and J 7 bases; nucleotides not matched to a gene: 13. Germline-derived CDR1 and CDR2 are MNHEY and SMNVEV (reference sequence). The CDR3 loop spans 16 amino acids. The CDR3 nucleotides are TGTGCCAGCAGCCATACTGGACAGGGGTATAGGAATGAGCAGTTCTTC. Protein: CASSHTGQGYRNEQFF.

This clone was detected only once. The chain couples TRBV6-5 to TRBJ1-2, with 7 bases matching TRBD1. CDR3 length: 13 residues. V lost 6 bases and J lost 6; bases outside the gene matches: 7. Germline V gives CDR1 MNHEY, CDR2 SVGAGI. DNA of the CDR3: TGTGCCAGCAGCCTGACAGGGTGGGATGGCTACACCTTC. Protein sequence: CASSLTGWDGYTF.